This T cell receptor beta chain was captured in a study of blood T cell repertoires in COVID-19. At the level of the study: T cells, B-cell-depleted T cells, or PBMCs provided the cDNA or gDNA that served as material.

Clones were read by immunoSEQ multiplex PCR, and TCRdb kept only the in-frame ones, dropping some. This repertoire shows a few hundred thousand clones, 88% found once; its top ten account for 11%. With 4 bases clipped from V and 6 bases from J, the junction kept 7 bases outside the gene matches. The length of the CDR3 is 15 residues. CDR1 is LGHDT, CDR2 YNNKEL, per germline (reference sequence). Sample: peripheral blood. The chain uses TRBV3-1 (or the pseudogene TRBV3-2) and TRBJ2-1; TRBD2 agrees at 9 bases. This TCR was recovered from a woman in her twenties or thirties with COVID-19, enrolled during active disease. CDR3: CASSLKREDINEQFF. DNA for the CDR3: TGTGCCAGCAGCCTGAAGCGGGAGGATATCAATGAGCAGTTCTTC.